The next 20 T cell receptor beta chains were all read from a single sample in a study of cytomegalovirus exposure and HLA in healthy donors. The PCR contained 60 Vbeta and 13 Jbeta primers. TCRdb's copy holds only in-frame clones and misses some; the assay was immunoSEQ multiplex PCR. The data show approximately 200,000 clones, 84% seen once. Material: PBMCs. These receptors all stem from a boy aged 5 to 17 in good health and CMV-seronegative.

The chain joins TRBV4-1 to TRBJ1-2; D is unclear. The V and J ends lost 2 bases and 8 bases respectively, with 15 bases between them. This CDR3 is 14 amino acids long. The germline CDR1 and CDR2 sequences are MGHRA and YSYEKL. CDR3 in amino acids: CASSQSPRTRGYTF. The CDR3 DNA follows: TGCGCCAGCAGCCAAAGCCCCCGCACCCGAGGCTACACCTTC.

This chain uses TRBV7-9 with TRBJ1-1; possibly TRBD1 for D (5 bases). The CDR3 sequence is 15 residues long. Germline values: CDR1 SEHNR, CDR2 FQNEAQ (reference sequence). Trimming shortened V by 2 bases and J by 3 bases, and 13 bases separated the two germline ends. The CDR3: CASSLSGGGDTEAFF. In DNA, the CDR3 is TGTGCCAGCAGCTTATCCGGTGGGGGGGACACTGAAGCTTTCTTT.

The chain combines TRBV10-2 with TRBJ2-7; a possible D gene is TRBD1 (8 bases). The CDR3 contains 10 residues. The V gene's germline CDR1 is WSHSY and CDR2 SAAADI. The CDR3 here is CPQGGKAQYF. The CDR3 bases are TGCCCACAGGGGGGGAAGGCGCAGTACTTC.

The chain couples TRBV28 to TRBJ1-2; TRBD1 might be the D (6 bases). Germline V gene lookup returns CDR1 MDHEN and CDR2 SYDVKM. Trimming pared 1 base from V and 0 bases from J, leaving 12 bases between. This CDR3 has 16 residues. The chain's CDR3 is CASSLLTRGPNYGYTF. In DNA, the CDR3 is TGTGCCAGCAGTTTATTGACCAGGGGACCTAACTATGGCTACACCTTC.

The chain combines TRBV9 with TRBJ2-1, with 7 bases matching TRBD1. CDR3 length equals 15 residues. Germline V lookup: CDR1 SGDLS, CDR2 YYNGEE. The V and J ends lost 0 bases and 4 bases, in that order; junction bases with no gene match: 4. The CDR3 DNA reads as TGTGCCAGCAGCGTAGTAGGGACAGAGTACAATGAGCAGTTCTTC. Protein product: CASSVVGTEYNEQFF. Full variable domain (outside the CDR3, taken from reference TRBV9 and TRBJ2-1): DSGVTQTPKHLITATGQRVTLRCSPRSGDLSVYWYQQSLDQGLQFLIQYYNGEERAKGNILERFSAQQFPDLHSELNLSSLELGDSALYFCASSVVGTEYNEQFFGPGTRLTVL.

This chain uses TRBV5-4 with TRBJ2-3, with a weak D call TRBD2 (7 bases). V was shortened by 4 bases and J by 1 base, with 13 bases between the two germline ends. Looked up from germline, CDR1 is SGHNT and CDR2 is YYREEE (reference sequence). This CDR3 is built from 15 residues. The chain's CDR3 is CASSGRGAGTDTQYF. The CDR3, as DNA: TGTGCCAGCAGCGGACGGGGGGCCGGCACAGATACGCAGTATTTT.

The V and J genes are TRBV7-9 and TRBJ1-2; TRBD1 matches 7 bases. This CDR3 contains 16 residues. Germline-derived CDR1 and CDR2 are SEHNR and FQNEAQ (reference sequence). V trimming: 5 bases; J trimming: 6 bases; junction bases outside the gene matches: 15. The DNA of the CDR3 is TGTGCCAGCAGCCGTCCCCCTTCGACAGGGCAAAATGGCTACACCTTC. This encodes CASSRPPSTGQNGYTF.

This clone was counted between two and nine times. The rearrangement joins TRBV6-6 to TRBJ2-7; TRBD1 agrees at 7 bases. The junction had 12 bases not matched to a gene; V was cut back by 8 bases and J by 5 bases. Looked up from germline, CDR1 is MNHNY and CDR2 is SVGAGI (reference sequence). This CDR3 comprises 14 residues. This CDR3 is CASRGGDRDHEQYF. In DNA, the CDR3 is TGTGCCAGCCGGGGTGGCGACAGGGACCACGAGCAGTACTTC.

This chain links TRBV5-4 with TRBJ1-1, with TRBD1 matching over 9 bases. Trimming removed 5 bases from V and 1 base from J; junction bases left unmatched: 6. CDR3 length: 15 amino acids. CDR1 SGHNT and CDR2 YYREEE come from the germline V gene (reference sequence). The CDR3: CASRFPGQGNTEAFF. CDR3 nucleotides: TGTGCCAGCAGGTTTCCGGGACAGGGGAACACTGAAGCTTTCTTT.

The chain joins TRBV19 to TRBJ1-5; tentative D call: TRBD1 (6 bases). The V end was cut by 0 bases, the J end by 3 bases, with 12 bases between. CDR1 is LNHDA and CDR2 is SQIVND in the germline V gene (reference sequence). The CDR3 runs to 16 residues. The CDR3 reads CASSIDVTGYNQPQHF. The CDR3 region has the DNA TGTGCCAGTAGTATAGATGTGACAGGTTACAATCAGCCCCAGCATTTT.

Here the CDR3 reads CASSPWGGEGEQYF. CDR3 DNA: TGTGCCAGCAGCCCGTGGGGTGGGGAGGGAGAGCAGTACTTC. The chain employs TRBV7-2 and TRBJ2-7, with TRBD2 matching over 7 bases. Germline trimming cut 5 bases from V and 7 bases from J; bases unmatched to any gene: 11. The germline V gene has CDR1 SGHTA and CDR2 FQGNSA. The CDR3 is 14 residues long.

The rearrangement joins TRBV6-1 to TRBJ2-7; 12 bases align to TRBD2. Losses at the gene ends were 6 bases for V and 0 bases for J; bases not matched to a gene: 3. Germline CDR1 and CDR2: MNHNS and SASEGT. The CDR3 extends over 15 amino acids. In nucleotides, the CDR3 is TGTGCCAGCAGCGAGACTAGCGGGAGCTCCTACGAGCAGTACTTC. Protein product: CASSETSGSSYEQYF.

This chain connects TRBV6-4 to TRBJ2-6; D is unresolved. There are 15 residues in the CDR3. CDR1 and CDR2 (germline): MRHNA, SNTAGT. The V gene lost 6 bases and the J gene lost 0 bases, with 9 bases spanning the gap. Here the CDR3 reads CASSNTRSGANVLTF. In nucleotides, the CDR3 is TGTGCCAGCAGCAACACCCGCTCTGGGGCCAACGTCCTGACTTTC.

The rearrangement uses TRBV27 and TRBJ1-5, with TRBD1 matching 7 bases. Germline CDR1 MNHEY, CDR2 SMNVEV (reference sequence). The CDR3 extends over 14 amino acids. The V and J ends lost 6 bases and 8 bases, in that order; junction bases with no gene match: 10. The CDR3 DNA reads TGTGCCAGCAGAAAAGACAGGGATACGGAGCCCCAGCATTTT. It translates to CASRKDRDTEPQHF.

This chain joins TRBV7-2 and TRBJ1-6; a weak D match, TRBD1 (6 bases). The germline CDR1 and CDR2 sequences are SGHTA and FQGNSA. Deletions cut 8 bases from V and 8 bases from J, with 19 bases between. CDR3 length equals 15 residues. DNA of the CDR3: TGTGCCAGCTCAGGGGCGGGAGTTGCCTATTCACCCCTCCACTTT. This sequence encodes CASSGAGVAYSPLHF.

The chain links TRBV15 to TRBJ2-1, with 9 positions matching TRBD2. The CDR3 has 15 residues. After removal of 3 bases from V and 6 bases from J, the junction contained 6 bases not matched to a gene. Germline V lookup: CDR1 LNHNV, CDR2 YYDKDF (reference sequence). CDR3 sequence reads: CATSRGLAGLNEQFF. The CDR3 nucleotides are TGTGCCACCAGCAGGGGTCTAGCGGGGCTCAATGAGCAGTTCTTC.

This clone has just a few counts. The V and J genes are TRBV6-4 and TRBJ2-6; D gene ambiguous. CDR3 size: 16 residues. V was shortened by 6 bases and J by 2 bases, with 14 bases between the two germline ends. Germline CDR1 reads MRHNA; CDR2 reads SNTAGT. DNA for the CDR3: TGTGCCAGCAGCCCCGTCGCATCGGCTGGGGCCAACGTCCTGACTTTC. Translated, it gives CASSPVASAGANVLTF.

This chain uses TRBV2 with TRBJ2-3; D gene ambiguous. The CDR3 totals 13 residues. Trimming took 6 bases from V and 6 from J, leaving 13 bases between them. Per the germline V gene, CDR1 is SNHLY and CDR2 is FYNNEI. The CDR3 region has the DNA TGTGCCAGCAGCTCCCGACCGCGGGATACGCAGTATTTT. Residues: CASSSRPRDTQYF. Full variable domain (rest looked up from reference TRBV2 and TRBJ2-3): EPEVTQTPSHQVTQMGQEVILRCVPISNHLYFYWYRQILGQKVEFLVSFYNNEISEKSEIFDDQFSVERPDGSNFTLKIRSTKLEDSAMYFCASSSRPRDTQYFGPGTRLTVL.

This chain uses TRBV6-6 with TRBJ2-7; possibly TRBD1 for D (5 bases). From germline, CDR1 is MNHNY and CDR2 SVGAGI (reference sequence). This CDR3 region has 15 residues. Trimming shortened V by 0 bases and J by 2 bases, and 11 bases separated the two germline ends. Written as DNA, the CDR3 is TGTGCCAGCAGTTACTCCCCAGGGCCAGCCTACGAGCAGTACTTC. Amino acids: CASSYSPGPAYEQYF.

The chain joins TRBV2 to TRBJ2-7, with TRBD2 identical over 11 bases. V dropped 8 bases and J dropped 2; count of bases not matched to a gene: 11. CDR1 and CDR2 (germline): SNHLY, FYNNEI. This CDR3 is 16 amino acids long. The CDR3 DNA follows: TGTGCCAGCGTAGGGACTAGCGGCTCCTCAACCTACGAGCAGTACTTC. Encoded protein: CASVGTSGSSTYEQYF.